The 25 T cell receptor beta chains in this list originate from one sample, sequenced in a study of identical twins. TCRdb recomputed calls from the 5' RACE reads with MiXCR, one row per CDR3 protein. The sample yields about 530,000 distinct CDR3 sequences, 20% to 25% seen once. The data were also submitted as part of a second study, on yellow fever vaccine responses in identical twins.

Sequenced material: CD4+ T cells sorted from blood. The receptor source for this set is a woman between 18 and 29 years old in good health.

The chain combines TRBV15 with TRBJ2-1, with a possible D match to TRBD1 (6 bases). Trimming took 3 bases from V and 1 from J, leaving 13 bases between them. Germline V gene lookup returns CDR1 LNHNV and CDR2 YYDKDF (reference sequence). The CDR3 contains 16 residues. For the CDR3, the DNA is TGTGCCACCAGCAGGACACAGGGTCAATCCTACAATGAGCAGTTCTTC. Its protein is CATSRTQGQSYNEQFF.

This clonotype was detected a few times. The genes are TRBV28 and TRBJ2-2; no reliable D call. The CDR3 is 12 residues long. With 7 bases removed from V and 6 bases from J, the gap between germline ends came to 9 bases. Germline CDR1 MDHEN, CDR2 SYDVKM. CDR3 protein: CASTGVAGELFF. The DNA for the CDR3 is TGTGCCAGCACAGGCGTCGCCGGGGAGCTGTTTTTT.

This chain connects TRBV14 to TRBJ1-1; D not resolved. Germline V gene data show CDR1 as SGHDN and CDR2 as FVKESK. This CDR3 is 13 amino acids long. The V and J ends lost 5 bases and 5 bases respectively, with 12 bases between them. CDR3 DNA sequence: TGTGCCAGCAGCAGACATCTTAAGACTGAAGCTTTCTTT. Encoded protein: CASSRHLKTEAFF.

This clonotype was seen a handful of times. This chain uses TRBV29-1 with TRBJ1-1; a possible D gene is TRBD1 (6 bases). Germline values: CDR1 SQVTM, CDR2 ANQGSEA. With 8 bases removed from V and 4 bases from J, the gap between germline ends came to 17 bases. The CDR3 contains 13 residues. The CDR3 DNA reads TGCAGCATTCAGGGGTTGGGGAGCACTGAAGCTTTCTTT. Protein sequence: CSIQGLGSTEAFF.

V is TRBV4-2 and J is TRBJ2-1; 8 nucleotides line up with TRBD2. V dropped 4 bases and J dropped 12; count of bases not matched to a gene: 8. Germline V gene lookup returns CDR1 LGHNA and CDR2 YNFKEQ. The length of the CDR3 is 13 residues. This CDR3 reads CASSPLVAGGQFF. CDR3 nucleotides: TGTGCCAGCAGCCCCCTGGTTGCGGGGGGGCAGTTCTTC.

V is TRBV12-5 and J is TRBJ1-5, with 7 bases that match TRBD1. Germline V gene data show CDR1 as LGHNT and CDR2 as FRNRAP. The CDR3 spans 15 residues. V was clipped by 5 bases and J by 2 bases; unmatched bases: 6. The CDR3 bases are TGTGCTAGTGGTCCCGGGACAGCCCGCAATCAGCCCCAGCATTTT. Translated: CASGPGTARNQPQHF.

This clonotype was recorded at least ten times. J is TRBJ1-1 and V is TRBV10-3, with a tentative D call TRBD1 (6 bases). Germline V CDR1 and CDR2: ENHRY, SYGVKD. This CDR3 is 15 amino acids long. With 6 bases removed from V and 0 bases from J, the gap between germline ends came to 14 bases. CDR3 DNA sequence: TGTGCCATCAGCCGAGGGGACACGTTGAACACTGAAGCTTTCTTT. Translating gives CAISRGDTLNTEAFF.

CDR3 DNA sequence: TGTGCCAGCAGCTTGGTGGGGGCGACTCCAAATGAGCAGTTCTTC. Translated, it gives CASSLVGATPNEQFF. The chain has TRBV7-2 and TRBJ2-1; tentatively, D is TRBD1 (6 bases). The CDR3 is 15 residues long. Looked up from germline, CDR1 is SGHTA and CDR2 is FQGNSA. V was pared by 3 bases and J by 7 bases, with 16 bases between.

This clonotype was seen once. V and J are TRBV11-3 and TRBJ1-1; TRBD1 aligns across 7 bases. The CDR3 is 11 residues long. Germline CDR1 is SGHNT and CDR2 is YENEEA. Losses at the gene ends were 5 bases for V and 10 bases for J; bases not matched to a gene: 4. The CDR3 DNA reads TGTGCCAGCAGCAAAGGGGGCAGAGCTTTCTTT. Protein: CASSKGGRAFF. Combining the CDR3 with reference TRBV11-3 and TRBJ1-1 gives the whole variable domain EAGVVQSPRYKIIEKKQPVAFWCNPISGHNTLYWYLQNLGQGPELLIRYENEEAVDDSQLPKDRFSAERLKGVDSTLKIQPAELGDSAVYLCASSKGGRAFFGQGTRLTVV.

J is TRBJ2-3 and V is TRBV5-1, with TRBD2 matching over 9 bases. The CDR3 runs 17 residues. Trimming cost V 2 bases and J 3 bases; bases outside gene matches: 10. Germline V lookup: CDR1 SGHRS, CDR2 YFSETQ. The CDR3 loop reads CASSFGSSGILTDTQYF. In DNA, the CDR3 is TGCGCCAGCAGCTTCGGGTCTAGCGGGATTCTAACAGATACGCAGTATTTT. The variable domain in full, with the rest retrieved from reference TRBV5-1 and TRBJ2-3, is KAGVTQTPRYLIKTRGQQVTLSCSPISGHRSVSWYQQTPGQGLQFLFEYFSETQRNKGNFPGRFSGRQFSNSRSEMNVSTLELGDSALYLCASSFGSSGILTDTQYFGPGTRLTVL.

CDR3 loop: CAISELAGGSLQETQYF. Written as DNA, the CDR3 is TGTGCCATCAGTGAGCTAGCGGGGGGCAGTCTGCAAGAGACCCAGTACTTC. The V gene is TRBV10-3, the J gene TRBJ2-5; 11 bases align to TRBD2. CDR1 and CDR2 (germline): ENHRY, SYGVKD. This CDR3 has 17 amino acids. With V trimmed by 2 bases and J by 2 bases, 7 bases remained unmatched.

This clonotype was counted between two and nine times. This chain connects TRBV28 to TRBJ2-1; 12 positions agree with TRBD2. The CDR3 consists of 17 residues. Germline V CDR1 and CDR2: MDHEN, SYDVKM. With 5 bases clipped from V and 5 bases from J, the junction kept 10 bases outside the gene matches. CDR3 sequence reads: CASSTSRTSGNDNEQFF. The CDR3 DNA sequence: TGTGCCAGCAGTACGAGCCGGACTAGCGGGAACGACAATGAGCAGTTCTTC.

V gene TRBV5-6 combines with J gene TRBJ2-2; D remains unclear. CDR1 and CDR2 from the germline V gene are SGHDT and YYEEEE. The CDR3 is made up of 14 amino acids. Trimming removed 0 bases from V and 0 bases from J, with 3 bases in between. The CDR3: CASSLVSNTGELFF. The CDR3, as DNA: TGTGCCAGCAGCTTGGTTTCGAACACCGGGGAGCTGTTTTTT.

The genes are TRBV20-1 and TRBJ1-4; D is uncertain. The CDR3 totals 16 residues. Germline CDR1 reads DFQATT; CDR2 reads SNEGSKA (reference sequence). V was trimmed by 0 bases and J by 5 bases, leaving 16 bases between them. CDR3 sequence (DNA): TGCAGTGCTAGAGATCTCCTTAGATCGGGAAATGAAAAACTGTTTTTT. Its protein product is CSARDLLRSGNEKLFF.

V is TRBV19 and J is TRBJ2-3, with 8 bases aligning to TRBD2. The CDR3 consists of 17 residues. After removal of 3 bases from V and 0 bases from J, the junction contained 8 bases not matched to a gene. Per the germline V gene, CDR1 is LNHDA and CDR2 is SQIVND (reference sequence). In DNA, the CDR3 is TGTGCCAGTAGTATGGGGTCGGGGGGGCGTAGCACAGATACGCAGTATTTT. Protein sequence: CASSMGSGGRSTDTQYF.

V is TRBV29-1 and J is TRBJ1-1, with D possibly being TRBD1 (6 bases). Germline values: CDR1 SQVTM, CDR2 ANQGSEA. This CDR3 comprises 12 residues. Trimming pared 6 bases from V and 7 bases from J, leaving 15 bases between. The DNA for the CDR3 is TGCAGCGTGACAGGACCGGGAGGTGAAGCTTTCTTT. Protein sequence: CSVTGPGGEAFF. Supplemented by reference TRBV29-1 and TRBJ1-1, the full variable domain reads SAVISQKPSRDICQRGTSLTIQCQVDSQVTMMFWYRQQPGQSLTLIATANQGSEATYESGFVIDKFPISRPNLTFSTLTVSNMSPEDSSIYLCSVTGPGGEAFFGQGTRLTVV.

This clonotype was picked up many times. The genes are TRBV12-3 or TRBV12-4 and TRBJ2-2; D unclear. The V end lost 1 base, the J end lost 1 base, and 4 bases lay between the germline ends. The CDR3 runs to 14 residues. The CDR3 DNA follows: TGTGCCAGCAGTTTAGTCTTGAACACCGGGGAGCTGTTTTTT. It encodes CASSLVLNTGELFF.

This clonotype was seen a handful of times. This chain's CDR3 is CASSSMGGLKSGKLFF. The CDR3 nucleotides are TGTGCCAGCAGCTCAATGGGGGGTCTCAAGTCGGGAAAACTGTTTTTT. The chain employs TRBV28 and TRBJ1-4, with D possibly TRBD1 on 5 matching bases. The CDR3 runs to 16 residues. Germline CDR1 reads MDHEN; CDR2 reads SYDVKM. Trimming stripped 6 bases from V and 10 bases from J, with 24 bases between.

This clonotype was seen a handful of times. The chain couples TRBV19 to TRBJ2-2, with 9 positions matching TRBD2. There are 15 residues in the CDR3. Germline CDR1 reads LNHDA; CDR2 reads SQIVND (reference sequence). Trimming removed 4 bases from V and 5 bases from J; junction bases left unmatched: 5. CDR3 bases: TGTGCCAGTAGTAGGAGCGGGAGGTCAACCGGGGAGCTGTTTTTT. This encodes CASSRSGRSTGELFF.

A few counts support this clonotype. The J gene is TRBJ1-1, the V gene TRBV14; maybe TRBD1 (5 bases). The CDR3 runs to 14 residues. V shed 5 bases and J shed 4 bases, with 14 bases lying between them. Germline CDR1 SGHDN, CDR2 FVKESK. CDR3 sequence (DNA): TGTGCCAGCAGCAACTTTCGGGGGACCACTGAAGCTTTCTTT. Translation gives CASSNFRGTTEAFF.

J is TRBJ2-1 and V is TRBV7-9; the D is unclear. V lost 5 bases, J lost 5 bases, and 7 bases lay in between. The germline V gene encodes CDR1 SEHNR and CDR2 FQNEAQ (reference sequence). This CDR3 spans 12 amino acids. Here the CDR3 DNA reads TGTGCCAGCAGCCCGCAAGACAATGAGCAGTTCTTC. It codes for CASSPQDNEQFF.

The sample holds a few counts of this clonotype. This chain's CDR3 is CASSQDRFSGANVLTF. The CDR3 DNA sequence: TGCGCCAGCAGCCAAGATCGTTTCTCTGGGGCCAACGTCCTGACTTTC. The chain links TRBV4-1 to TRBJ2-6; no clear D. Germline lookup yields CDR1 MGHRA and CDR2 YSYEKL. The CDR3 extends over 16 amino acids. Trimming took off 0 bases at V and 0 bases at J, with 6 bases between the two ends.

The V gene is TRBV11-2, the J gene TRBJ1-1, with D maybe TRBD1 (6 bases). The germline gives CDR1 SGHAT, CDR2 FQNNGV. This CDR3 comprises 15 residues. The V and J ends lost 1 base and 5 bases respectively, with 14 bases between them. The CDR3 DNA reads as TGTGCCAGCAGCTTAGTTCGGGGGGCGTGGACTGAAGCTTTCTTT. Residues: CASSLVRGAWTEAFF. Supplemented by reference TRBV11-2 and TRBJ1-1, the full variable domain reads EAGVAQSPRYKIIEKRQSVAFWCNPISGHATLYWYQQILGQGPKLLIQFQNNGVVDDSQLPKDRFSAERLKGVDSTLKIQPAKLEDSAVYLCASSLVRGAWTEAFFGQGTRLTVV.

This clonotype came up a few times. The chain couples TRBV6-2 or TRBV6-3 to TRBJ2-1; no firm D call. The CDR3 covers 14 residues. The germline V gene encodes CDR1 MNHEY and CDR2 SVGEGT. Trimming cost V 7 bases and J 5 bases, with 15 bases left between them. DNA of the CDR3: TGTGCCAGCACCCGGAGAGTAGGGCACAATGAGCAGTTCTTC. The encoded protein is CASTRRVGHNEQFF.

This clonotype has only a few counts. The V call is TRBV7-9, the J call TRBJ2-4; possibly TRBD1 or TRBD2 for D (5 bases each). Trimming removed 1 base at V and 9 bases at J, with 10 bases between. The CDR3 is made up of 13 amino acids. The germline CDR1 and CDR2 sequences are SEHNR and FQNEAQ (reference sequence). The CDR3 protein is CASSLDVGTIQYF. CDR3 DNA: TGTGCCAGCAGCTTAGACGTAGGGACCATTCAGTACTTC.